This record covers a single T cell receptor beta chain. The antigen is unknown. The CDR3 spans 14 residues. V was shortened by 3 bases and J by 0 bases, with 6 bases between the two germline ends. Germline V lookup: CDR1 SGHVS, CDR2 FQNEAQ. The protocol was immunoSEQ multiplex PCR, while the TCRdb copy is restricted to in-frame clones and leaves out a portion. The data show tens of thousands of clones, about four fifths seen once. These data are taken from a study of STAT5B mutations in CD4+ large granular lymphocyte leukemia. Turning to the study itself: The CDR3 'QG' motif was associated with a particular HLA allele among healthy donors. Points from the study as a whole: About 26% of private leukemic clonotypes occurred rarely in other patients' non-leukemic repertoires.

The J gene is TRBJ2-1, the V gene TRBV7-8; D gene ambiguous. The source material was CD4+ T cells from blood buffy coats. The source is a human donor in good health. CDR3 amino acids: CASSLESSYNEQFF. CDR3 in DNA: TGTGCCAGCAGCTTGGAGAGCTCCTACAATGAGCAGTTCTTC. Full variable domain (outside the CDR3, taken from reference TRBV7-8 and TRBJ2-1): GAGVSQSPRYKVAKRGQDVALRCDPISGHVSLFWYQQALGQGPEFLTYFQNEAQLDKSGLPSDRFFAERPEGSVSTLKIQRTQQEDSAVYLCASSLESSYNEQFFGPGTRLTVL.